Described below is a single T cell receptor beta chain sequence and its context. Its target is unknown. The source of the sample is a study of T cell responses to AZD1222 COVID-19 vaccine. General study points: CD4 TCRs linked to vaccination spanned spike, dominating at 160-218 and 743-854. Only six people who got AZD1222 tested seropositive at baseline. The study reported that nearly half of spike-specific TCRs target unmutated variant regions.

Assay: immunoSEQ multiplex PCR; the TCRdb copy retains only in-frame clones and omits some. The sample contains approximately 180,000 clones, 85% to 90% of which appear only once. The CDR3 spans 17 residues. In germline, CDR1 is KGHSH, CDR2 LQKENI. V was shortened by 3 bases and J by 3 bases, with 20 bases between the two germline ends. Here the sequenced sample was peripheral blood, taken 28 days after the second AZD1222 dose. This chain uses TRBV18 with TRBJ1-2; the D is unclear. The source of this sequence is an adult who received the AZD1222 COVID-19 vaccine. In DNA, the CDR3 is TGTGCCAGCTCACCCAACTTCGGGCAGGACGAGCACTATGGCTACACCTTC. Protein product: CASSPNFGQDEHYGYTF.